One and the same sample provided the 18 T cell receptor beta chains below, sequenced in a study of breast tumors, draining lymph nodes, adjacent tissues. Breast cancer patients provided tissue from their axillary draining lymph nodes. TCRdb re-called the multiplex PCR reads through MiXCR, storing one row per CDR3 protein. The sample lists approximately 230,000 distinct CDR3 sequences, under 35% occurring once. Specimen: axillary lymph node tissue. Source of these receptors: a female donor with breast cancer. Some clones in this sample may be carry-over from other donors' samples.

The chain uses TRBV2 and TRBJ2-1, with D maybe TRBD2 (7 bases). V lost 6 bases and J lost 10, with 19 bases in between. This CDR3 is built from 14 residues. Germline V gene data show CDR1 as SNHLY and CDR2 as FYNNEI. In nucleotides, the CDR3 is TGTGCCAGCAGAGTCCTGGCGGGGGCTGAGGAGCAGTTCTTC. This translates into CASRVLAGAEEQFF.

V and J are TRBV12-3 or TRBV12-4 and TRBJ2-2; D might be TRBD2 (6 bases). This CDR3 contains 15 residues. The V end was cut by 3 bases, the J end by 0 bases, with 8 bases between. For the CDR3, the DNA is TGTGCCAGCAGTTTCGGGGGATCGAACACCGGGGAGCTGTTTTTT. This translates into CASSFGGSNTGELFF.

The rearrangement uses TRBV6-5 and TRBJ1-5; D is perhaps TRBD1 (6 bases). Trimming cost V 6 bases and J 7 bases, with 19 bases left between them. CDR3 length equals 15 residues. In germline, CDR1 is MNHEY, CDR2 SVGAGI. In DNA, the CDR3 is TGTGCCAGCAGGCACACCGGGACACCTGCCCAGCCCCAGCATTTT. It codes for CASRHTGTPAQPQHF.

This clonotype appeared many times. This rearrangement joins TRBV19 to TRBJ1-2; D not certain. Germline values: CDR1 LNHDA, CDR2 SQIVND (reference sequence). Between the trimmed V and J ends, which lost 6 bases and 4 bases, there was a span of 27 bases. This CDR3 region has 18 residues. Here the CDR3 DNA reads TGTGCCAGTAGAAGGAGAACGACCGGGTATAGCCAGCCCTATGGCTACACCTTC. Encoded protein: CASRRRTTGYSQPYGYTF.

This clonotype was counted many times. V and J are TRBV2 and TRBJ2-7; D unresolved. Trimming took 6 bases from V and 1 from J, leaving 4 bases between them. Germline assignment: CDR1 SNHLY and CDR2 FYNNEI. The CDR3 runs 11 residues. The CDR3 here is CASSASYEQYF. Written as DNA, the CDR3 is TGTGCCAGCAGCGCGTCCTACGAGCAGTACTTC.

This clonotype was detected ten times or more. The chain uses TRBV6-6 and TRBJ2-2, with D unresolved. Trimming shortened V by 5 bases and J by 3 bases, and 4 bases separated the two germline ends. This CDR3 contains 12 residues. Germline CDR1 is MNHNY and CDR2 is SVGAGI (reference sequence). The CDR3 protein is CASSTYTGELFF. Written as DNA, the CDR3 is TGTGCCAGCAGTACCTACACCGGGGAGCTGTTTTTT.

Points on this clonotype: The final CDR3 position lacks the conserved phenylalanine or tryptophan, pointing to a likely read error. J is TRBJ2-2 and V is TRBV20-1, with 8 bases aligning to TRBD2. This CDR3 has 15 amino acids. Germline lookup yields CDR1 DFQATT and CDR2 SNEGSKA (reference sequence). With V trimmed by 0 bases and J by 6 bases, 6 bases remained unmatched. DNA for the CDR3: TGCAGTGCTAGAGAGGCGGGAGGTTCTGCCGGGGAGCTGTTTTAT. This translates into CSAREAGGSAGELFY.

J is TRBJ2-7 and V is TRBV24-1; 9 nucleotides align to TRBD1. This CDR3 comprises 13 residues. Germline assignment: CDR1 KGHDR and CDR2 SFDVKD. With 9 bases clipped from V and 2 bases from J, the junction kept 4 bases outside the gene matches. CDR3 sequence reads: CATGGQGPYEQYF. The CDR3 DNA is TGTGCCACCGGAGGACAGGGGCCCTACGAGCAGTACTTC.

This clonotype was seen a handful of times. This sequence joins TRBV7-9 and TRBJ2-2, with unresolved D. The CDR3 consists of 13 residues. Germline-derived CDR1 and CDR2 are SEHNR and FQNEAQ (reference sequence). Trimming shortened V by 2 bases and J by 4 bases, and 5 bases separated the two germline ends. CDR3 sequence (DNA): TGTGCCAGCAGCTTAAGTTGCACCGGGGAGCTGTTTTTT. Its protein is CASSLSCTGELFF.

In this sample, this clonotype turned up many times. The chain recombines TRBV11-2 with TRBJ2-3, with 7 nucleotides matching TRBD1. CDR1 is SGHAT and CDR2 is FQNNGV in the germline V gene. J was trimmed by 0 bases and V by 5 bases; bases with no gene match: 11. CDR3 size: 17 residues. The CDR3, as DNA: TGTGCCAGCAGCAAGGGACAGCCGCTAACTAGCACAGATACGCAGTATTTT. Translating gives CASSKGQPLTSTDTQYF. Together with reference TRBV11-2 and TRBJ2-3, the CDR3 gives the full variable domain: EAGVAQSPRYKIIEKRQSVAFWCNPISGHATLYWYQQILGQGPKLLIQFQNNGVVDDSQLPKDRFSAERLKGVDSTLKIQPAKLEDSAVYLCASSKGQPLTSTDTQYFGPGTRLTVL.

The J gene is TRBJ2-3, the V gene TRBV6-5; 9 nucleotides line up with TRBD2. The CDR3 totals 15 residues. The junction had 7 bases not matched to a gene; V was cut back by 8 bases and J by 1 base. Germline CDR1 MNHEY, CDR2 SVGAGI. Here the CDR3 reads CASPLAGDGTDTQYF. The CDR3 region has the DNA TGTGCCAGCCCCTTAGCGGGAGATGGCACAGATACGCAGTATTTT.

This sequence joins TRBV15 and TRBJ2-7; 11 nucleotides line up with TRBD2. With 1 base clipped from V and 1 base from J, the junction kept 0 bases outside the gene matches. Looked up from germline, CDR1 is LNHNV and CDR2 is YYDKDF (reference sequence). The CDR3 extends over 15 amino acids. The CDR3 region has the DNA TGTGCCACCAGCAGAGGACTAGCGGGATCCTACGAGCAGTACTTC. It is translated as CATSRGLAGSYEQYF.

Details on this clonotype: A single base separates this from a much larger clone, so it may be a read error. The chain combines TRBV7-9 with TRBJ2-3, with 8 bases aligning to TRBD2. The CDR3 length is 15 residues. The germline V gene encodes CDR1 SEHNR and CDR2 FQNEAQ (reference sequence). The CDR3 loop is CASSLAAGGTGTQYF. The CDR3 DNA follows: TGTGCCAGCAGCTTAGCTGCGGGGGGCACAGGTACGCAGTATTTT.

This clonotype showed up many times. The V call is TRBV9, the J call TRBJ2-1; 10 positions match TRBD2. Per the germline V gene, CDR1 is SGDLS and CDR2 is YYNGEE. V dropped 5 bases and J dropped 6; count of bases not matched to a gene: 8. CDR3 length: 15 amino acids. CDR3 nucleotides: TGTGCCAGCAGGGCTAGCGGGGGCCCCTTCAATGAGCAGTTCTTC. Translation gives CASRASGGPFNEQFF.

This chain connects TRBV11-2 to TRBJ1-6; 10 nucleotides match TRBD1. This CDR3 region has 14 residues. Germline V gives CDR1 SGHAT, CDR2 FQNNGV. J was trimmed by 12 bases and V by 5 bases; bases with no gene match: 7. CDR3 bases: TGTGCCAGCAGCCTAGCGGGACAGGGGCAACCCCTCCACTTT. This sequence encodes CASSLAGQGQPLHF.

A note on this clonotype: The DNA is omitted, as the CDR3 cannot be located on it reliably, and the CDR3 follows TCRdb's listing. The chain links TRBV2 to TRBJ1-6; no check of the table's D call, TRBD1, against the DNA was made. Ends included, the CDR3 has 19 residues. Looked up from germline, CDR1 is SNHLY and CDR2 is FYNNEI. The CDR3 is CASSLYICSAEGYNSPLHF.

This rearrangement joins TRBV7-9 to TRBJ1-2; 9 bases fit TRBD1. The V segment lost 7 bases and the J segment 6 bases; nucleotides outside the gene matches: 6. Looked up from germline, CDR1 is SEHNR and CDR2 is FQNEAQ (reference sequence). The CDR3 totals 13 residues. Here the CDR3 reads CASNTDRGNGYTF. CDR3 in DNA: TGTGCCAGCAACACCGACAGGGGGAATGGCTACACCTTC. Drawing the rest from reference TRBV7-9 and TRBJ1-2, the complete variable domain is DTGVSQNPRHKITKRGQNVTFRCDPISEHNRLYWYRQTLGQGPEFLTYFQNEAQLEKSRLLSDRFSAERPKGSFSTLEIQRTEQGDSAMYLCASNTDRGNGYTFGSGTRLTVV.

This clonotype has more than one count but fewer than ten. The chain recombines TRBV20-1 with TRBJ1-1; TRBD1 agrees at 9 bases. The CDR3 runs 14 residues. Germline V gene lookup returns CDR1 DFQATT and CDR2 SNEGSKA (reference sequence). J gave up 0 bases and V 8 bases, and 7 bases lay outside the gene matches. The CDR3 loop reads CSTWTGELNTEAFF. As DNA, the CDR3 is TGCAGTACCTGGACAGGGGAATTGAACACTGAAGCTTTCTTT.